The entry that follows covers one T cell receptor beta chain sequence. Its specificity is not known. V gave up 2 bases and J gave up 7 bases; unmatched junction bases: 5. This CDR3 has 15 residues. The germline gives CDR1 LGHNA, CDR2 YNFKEQ. These data come from a study of response to subunit inactivated influenza vaccine. Via MiXCR, TCRdb re-called the RT-PCR reads, giving one row per CDR3 protein. The table includes 500,000 or so distinct CDR3 sequences, about 15% detected once. Overall study findings and caveats: It was the authors' suggestion that each seasonal influenza vaccination recruits few new T cells.

The clonotype originates from a man in his fifties or sixties who received an inactivated influenza vaccine. This chain connects TRBV4-2 to TRBJ2-3; 11 bases fit TRBD2. This specimen was CD4+ T cells sorted from PBMCs, taken less than 25 months after vaccination. CDR3 coding DNA: TGTGCCAGCAGCCAATCTAGCGGGGGGATTAATACGCAGTATTTT. It specifies CASSQSSGGINTQYF.